These 14 T cell receptor beta chains share one sample of origin, sequenced in a study of blood T cell repertoires in COVID-19. This table comes from immunoSEQ multiplex PCR, and its TCRdb copy is limited to in-frame clones, with some not included. The table has 120,000 to 150,000 clones, roughly 80% seen once. The sequenced material came from peripheral blood. The receptors originated from a man aged 45-65 years with acute or convalescent COVID-19.

This clone was seen a few times. J is TRBJ1-5 and V is TRBV6-5; the D gene is possibly TRBD1 (6 bases). Between the trimmed V and J ends, which lost 6 bases and 3 bases, there was a span of 9 bases. This CDR3 contains 13 residues. The V gene's germline CDR1 is MNHEY and CDR2 SVGAGI. Here the CDR3 reads CASSRDINQPQHF. The CDR3 DNA sequence: TGTGCCAGCAGCCGGGACATCAATCAGCCCCAGCATTTT.

The rearrangement links TRBV2 to TRBJ1-1; 8 positions agree with TRBD1. After removal of 10 bases from V and 4 bases from J, the junction contained 8 bases not matched to a gene. The CDR3 spans 13 residues. The germline gives CDR1 SNHLY, CDR2 FYNNEI. CDR3 sequence reads: CAISDRAGTEAFF. Here the CDR3 DNA reads TGTGCCATCTCGGACAGGGCGGGCACTGAAGCTTTCTTT.

This chain joins TRBV15 and TRBJ1-5, with D unclear. CDR1 LNHNV and CDR2 YYDKDF come from the germline V gene (reference sequence). The ends were cut back, 4 bases at V and 7 bases at J, with 17 bases in the middle. CDR3 length equals 15 residues. CDR3 in DNA: TGTGCCACCAGCAACCACGGGTCCGGGGAACAGCCCCAGCATTTT. As protein: CATSNHGSGEQPQHF.

In this sample, this clone turned up a few times. Distinct nucleotide sequences in the sample also encode this CDR3. V is TRBV6-5 and J is TRBJ1-3, with unresolved D. CDR1 and CDR2 (germline): MNHEY, SVGAGI. The CDR3 contains 13 residues. Trimming pared 6 bases from V and 2 bases from J, leaving 8 bases between. The CDR3 here is CASRAGAGNTIYF. The CDR3 nucleotides read TGTGCCAGCAGGGCGGGAGCTGGAAACACCATATATTTT.

The V call is TRBV3-1 (or the pseudogene TRBV3-2), the J call TRBJ2-5, with 7 bases matching TRBD1. CDR1 LGHDT and CDR2 YNNKEL come from the germline V gene (reference sequence). There are 15 residues in the CDR3. V shed 2 bases and J 3 bases; nucleotides not matched to a gene: 6. CDR3 protein: CASSQLSQGEETQYF. CDR3 sequence (DNA): TGTGCCAGCAGCCAATTATCCCAGGGGGAAGAGACCCAGTACTTC.

This chain links TRBV7-9 with TRBJ2-1, with 7 bases identical to TRBD2. This CDR3 contains 17 residues. The ends lost 1 base at V and 0 bases at J; junction bases unmatched: 6. The germline CDR1 and CDR2 sequences are SEHNR and FQNEAQ (reference sequence). CDR3 amino acids: CASSLDLGGSSYNEQFF. CDR3 DNA sequence: TGTGCCAGCAGCTTAGATCTGGGGGGGAGCTCCTACAATGAGCAGTTCTTC. Filled out from reference TRBV7-9 and TRBJ2-1, the complete variable domain reads DTGVSQNPRHKITKRGQNVTFRCDPISEHNRLYWYRQTLGQGPEFLTYFQNEAQLEKSRLLSDRFSAERPKGSFSTLEIQRTEQGDSAMYLCASSLDLGGSSYNEQFFGPGTRLTVL.

The chain couples TRBV19 to TRBJ1-5; weak D call: TRBD1 (5 bases). The CDR3 covers 13 residues. Germline lookup yields CDR1 LNHDA and CDR2 SQIVND (reference sequence). V lost 5 bases and J lost 5, with 10 bases in between. The CDR3 region is CASSSRDYQPQHF. The DNA of the CDR3 is TGTGCCAGTAGTTCCAGGGACTATCAGCCCCAGCATTTT.

The table lists this clone with a count of one. V usage is TRBV6-5 and J usage is TRBJ2-7; tentative D call: TRBD2 (6 bases). The germline V gene encodes CDR1 MNHEY and CDR2 SVGAGI. V lost 2 bases and J 4 bases, leaving 9 bases between the germline ends. The CDR3 has 13 residues. CDR3 nucleotides: TGTGCCAGCAGTTACAGGGGAGGATACGAGCAGTACGTC. Amino acids: CASSYRGGYEQYV.

V and J are TRBV6-8 and TRBJ1-4, with D perhaps TRBD1 (6 bases). This CDR3 is 17 amino acids long. The V end lost 7 bases, the J end lost 0 bases, and 18 bases lay between the germline ends. CDR1 MNHGY and CDR2 SAAAGT come from the germline V gene. Here the CDR3 reads CASIPPQGPATNEKLFF. CDR3 nucleotides: TGTGCCAGCATACCACCCCAGGGGCCTGCAACTAATGAAAAACTGTTTTTT.

V is TRBV29-1 and J is TRBJ1-4, with TRBD1 identical over 7 bases. After removal of 6 bases from V and 5 bases from J, the junction contained 3 bases not matched to a gene. The germline V gene has CDR1 SQVTM and CDR2 ANQGSEA. The CDR3 consists of 12 residues. CDR3 nucleotide sequence: TGCAGCGTCCGGGACAGAAATGAAAAACTGTTTTTT. This sequence encodes CSVRDRNEKLFF.

The chain links TRBV6-5 to TRBJ1-1; the match to TRBD1 covers 7 bases. This CDR3 has 13 residues. The junction had 6 bases not matched to a gene; V was cut back by 7 bases and J by 4 bases. Germline V CDR1 and CDR2: MNHEY, SVGAGI. The CDR3 nucleotides are TGTGCCAGCACCGGGACAGCGCTCACTGAAGCTTTCTTT. It is translated as CASTGTALTEAFF.

This chain joins TRBV6-5 and TRBJ1-1; D is unresolved. Trimming left V 0 bases short and J 0 bases short, with 8 bases between. CDR3 size: 15 residues. Per the germline V gene, CDR1 is MNHEY and CDR2 is SVGAGI. CDR3 loop: CASSYSFGVNTEAFF. CDR3 sequence (DNA): TGTGCCAGCAGTTACTCGTTCGGGGTGAACACTGAAGCTTTCTTT.

The genes are TRBV30 and TRBJ2-6; 9 nucleotides match TRBD1. This CDR3 comprises 19 residues. V lost 0 bases and J lost 2; bases outside the gene matches: 11. Germline V lookup: CDR1 GTSNPN, CDR2 SVGIG (reference sequence). As DNA, the CDR3 is TGTGCCTGGAGTGTAGAAAGGACAGGGGTTAGAGCTGGGGCCAACGTCCTGACTTTC. Translated, it gives CAWSVERTGVRAGANVLTF.

The genes are TRBV15 and TRBJ1-4, with TRBD1 matching 7 bases. The germline CDR1 and CDR2 sequences are LNHNV and YYDKDF (reference sequence). J gave up 8 bases and V 1 base, and 7 bases lay outside the gene matches. The CDR3 spans 15 residues. CDR3 amino acids: CATSRASRDSEKLFF. As DNA, the CDR3 is TGTGCCACCAGCAGAGCCTCCCGGGACAGCGAAAAACTGTTTTTT.